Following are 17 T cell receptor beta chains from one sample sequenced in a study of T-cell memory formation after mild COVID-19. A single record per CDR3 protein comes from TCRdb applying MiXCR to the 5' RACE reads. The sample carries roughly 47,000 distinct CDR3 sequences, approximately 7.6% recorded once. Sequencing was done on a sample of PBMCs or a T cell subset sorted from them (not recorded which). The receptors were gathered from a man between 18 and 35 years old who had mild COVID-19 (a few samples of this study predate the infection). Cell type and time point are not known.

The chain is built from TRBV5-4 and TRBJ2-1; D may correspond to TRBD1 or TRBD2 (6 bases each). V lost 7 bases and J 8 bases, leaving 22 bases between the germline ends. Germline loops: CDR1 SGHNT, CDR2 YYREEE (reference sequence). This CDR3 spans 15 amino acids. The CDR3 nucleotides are TGTGCCAGCGGCCGCAGGGGAGGTGTTCTCCATGAGCAGTTCTTC. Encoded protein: CASGRRGGVLHEQFF. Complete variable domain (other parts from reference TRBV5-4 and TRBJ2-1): ETGVTQSPTHLIKTRGQQVTLRCSSQSGHNTVSWYQQALGQGPQFIFQYYREEENGRGNFPPRFSGLQFPNYSSELNVNALELDDSALYLCASGRRGGVLHEQFFGPGTRLTVL.

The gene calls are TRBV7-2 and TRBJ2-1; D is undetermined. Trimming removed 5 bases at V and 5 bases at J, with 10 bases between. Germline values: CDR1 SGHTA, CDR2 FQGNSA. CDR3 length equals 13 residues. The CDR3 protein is CASSDTPNNEQFF. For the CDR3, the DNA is TGTGCCAGCAGCGATACCCCAAACAATGAGCAGTTCTTC. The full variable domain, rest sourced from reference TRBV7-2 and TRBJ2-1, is GAGVSQSPSNKVTEKGKDVELRCDPISGHTALYWYRQSLGQGLEFLIYFQGNSAPDKSGLPSDRFSAERTGGSVSTLTIQRTQQEDSAVYLCASSDTPNNEQFFGPGTRLTVL.

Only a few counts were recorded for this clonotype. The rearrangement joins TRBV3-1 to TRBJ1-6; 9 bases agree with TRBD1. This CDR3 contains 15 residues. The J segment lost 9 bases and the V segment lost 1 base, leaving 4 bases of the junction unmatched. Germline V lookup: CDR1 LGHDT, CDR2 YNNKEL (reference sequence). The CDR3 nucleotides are TGTGCCAGCAGCCAAGTTTACAGGGGGCGTTCACCCCTCCACTTT. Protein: CASSQVYRGRSPLHF.

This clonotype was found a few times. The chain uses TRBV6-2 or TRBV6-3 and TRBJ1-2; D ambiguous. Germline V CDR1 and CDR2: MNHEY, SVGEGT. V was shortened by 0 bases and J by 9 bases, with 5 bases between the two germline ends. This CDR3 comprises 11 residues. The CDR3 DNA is TGTGCCAGCAGTTACTCGGGTAGCTACACCTTC. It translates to CASSYSGSYTF.

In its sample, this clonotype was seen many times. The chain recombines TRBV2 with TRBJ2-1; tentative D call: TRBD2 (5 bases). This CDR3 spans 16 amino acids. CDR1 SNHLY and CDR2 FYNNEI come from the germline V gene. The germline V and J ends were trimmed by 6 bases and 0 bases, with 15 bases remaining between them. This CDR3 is CASSRPPGSSYNEQFF. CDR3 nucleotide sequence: TGTGCCAGCAGCCGCCCGCCGGGGAGCTCCTACAATGAGCAGTTCTTC.

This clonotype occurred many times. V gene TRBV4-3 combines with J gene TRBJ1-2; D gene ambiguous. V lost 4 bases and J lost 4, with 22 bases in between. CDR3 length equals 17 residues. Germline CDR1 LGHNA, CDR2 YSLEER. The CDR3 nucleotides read TGCGCCAGCAGCCCTAGCAGGTCGCCTGGTGTGGTCTATGGCTACACCTTC. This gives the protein CASSPSRSPGVVYGYTF.

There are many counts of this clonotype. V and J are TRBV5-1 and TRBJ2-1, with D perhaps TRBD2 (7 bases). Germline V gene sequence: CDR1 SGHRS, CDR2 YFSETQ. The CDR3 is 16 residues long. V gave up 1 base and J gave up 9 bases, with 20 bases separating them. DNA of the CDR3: TGCGCCAGCAGCTTGACGGGGGGCAGGGTCCCCAGTGAGCAGTTCTTC. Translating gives CASSLTGGRVPSEQFF.

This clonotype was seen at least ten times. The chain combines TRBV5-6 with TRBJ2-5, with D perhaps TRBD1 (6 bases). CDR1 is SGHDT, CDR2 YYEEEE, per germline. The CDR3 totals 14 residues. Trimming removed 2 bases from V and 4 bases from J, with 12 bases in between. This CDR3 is CASSFKQGGETQYF. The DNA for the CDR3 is TGTGCCAGCAGCTTCAAACAGGGCGGAGAGACCCAGTACTTC. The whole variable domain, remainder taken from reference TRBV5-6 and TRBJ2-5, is DAGVTQSPTHLIKTRGQQVTLRCSPKSGHDTVSWYQQALGQGPQFIFQYYEEEERQRGNFPDRFSGHQFPNYSSELNVNALLLGDSALYLCASSFKQGGETQYFGPGTRLLVL.

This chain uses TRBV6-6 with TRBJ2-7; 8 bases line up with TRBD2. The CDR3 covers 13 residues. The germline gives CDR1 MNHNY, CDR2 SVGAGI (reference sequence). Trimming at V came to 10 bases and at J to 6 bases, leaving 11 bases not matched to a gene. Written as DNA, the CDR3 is TGTGCCACCACCTCGGGGGGGTCGCGCGAGCAGTACTTC. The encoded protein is CATTSGGSREQYF.

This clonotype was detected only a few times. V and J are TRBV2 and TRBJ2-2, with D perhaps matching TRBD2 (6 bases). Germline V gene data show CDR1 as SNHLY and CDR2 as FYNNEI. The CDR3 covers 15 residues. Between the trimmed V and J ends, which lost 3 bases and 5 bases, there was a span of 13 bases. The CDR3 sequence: CASSEQLGGTGELFF. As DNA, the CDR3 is TGTGCCAGCAGTGAGCAATTGGGGGGAACCGGGGAGCTGTTTTTT. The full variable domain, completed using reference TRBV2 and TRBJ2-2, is EPEVTQTPSHQVTQMGQEVILRCVPISNHLYFYWYRQILGQKVEFLVSFYNNEISEKSEIFDDQFSVERPDGSNFTLKIRSTKLEDSAMYFCASSEQLGGTGELFFGEGSRLTVL.

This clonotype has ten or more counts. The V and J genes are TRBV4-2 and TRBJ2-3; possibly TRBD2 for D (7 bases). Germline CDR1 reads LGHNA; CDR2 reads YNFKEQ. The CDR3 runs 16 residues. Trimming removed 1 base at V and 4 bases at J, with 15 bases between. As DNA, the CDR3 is TGTGCCAGCAGCCAAGGGGAGGGGGGAGTAGCAGATACGCAGTATTTT. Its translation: CASSQGEGGVADTQYF.

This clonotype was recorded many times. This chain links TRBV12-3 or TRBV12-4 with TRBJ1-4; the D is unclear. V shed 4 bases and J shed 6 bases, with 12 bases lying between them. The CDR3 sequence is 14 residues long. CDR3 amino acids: CASSSGPADEKLFF. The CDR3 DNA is TGTGCCAGCAGTTCAGGCCCAGCGGATGAAAAACTGTTTTTT.

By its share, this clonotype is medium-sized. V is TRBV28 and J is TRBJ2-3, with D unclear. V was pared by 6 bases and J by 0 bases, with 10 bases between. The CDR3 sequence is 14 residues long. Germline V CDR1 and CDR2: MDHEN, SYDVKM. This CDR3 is CASSPESSTDTQYF. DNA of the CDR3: TGTGCCAGCAGCCCGGAGAGTAGCACAGATACGCAGTATTTT.

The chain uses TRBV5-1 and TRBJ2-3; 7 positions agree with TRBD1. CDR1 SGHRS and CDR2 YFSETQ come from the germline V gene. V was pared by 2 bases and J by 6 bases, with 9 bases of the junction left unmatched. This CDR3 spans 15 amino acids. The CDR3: CASSFGAGGKDTQYF. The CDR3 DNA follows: TGCGCCAGCAGCTTTGGGGCAGGGGGAAAGGATACGCAGTATTTT.

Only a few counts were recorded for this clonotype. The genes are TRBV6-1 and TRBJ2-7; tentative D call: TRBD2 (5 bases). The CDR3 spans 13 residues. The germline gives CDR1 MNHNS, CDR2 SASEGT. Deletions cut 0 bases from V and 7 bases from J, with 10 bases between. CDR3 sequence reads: CASSEARPGEQYV. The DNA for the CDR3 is TGTGCCAGCAGTGAAGCCCGACCGGGGGAGCAGTACGTC.

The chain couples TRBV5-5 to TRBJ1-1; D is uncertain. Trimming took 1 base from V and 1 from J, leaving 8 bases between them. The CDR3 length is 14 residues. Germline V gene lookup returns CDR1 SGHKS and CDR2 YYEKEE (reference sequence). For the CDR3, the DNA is TGTGCCAGCAGCTTGAGGTCAGGGAACACTGAAGCTTTCTTT. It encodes CASSLRSGNTEAFF.

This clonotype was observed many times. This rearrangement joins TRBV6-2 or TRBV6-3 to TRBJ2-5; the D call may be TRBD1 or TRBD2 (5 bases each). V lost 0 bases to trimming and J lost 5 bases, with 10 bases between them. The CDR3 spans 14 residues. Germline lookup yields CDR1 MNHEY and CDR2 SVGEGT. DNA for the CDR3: TGTGCCAGCAGTTACTCGAATGAGGGGGAGACCCAGTACTTC. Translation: CASSYSNEGETQYF.